This passage covers 15 T cell receptor beta chains from one sample sequenced in a study of shared T cell receptors in the human thymus. Using immunoSEQ multiplex PCR, the repertoire was profiled, and TCRdb retains in-frame clones only, with some absent. The table records some 660,000 clones, about 87% of them present only once. The same data also went into a second study, on human thymus T cells.

The sequencing sample was made of thymocytes. These receptors came from a boy younger than two with a congenital heart defect.

The chain combines TRBV19 with TRBJ1-5; D uncertain. Germline CDR1 is LNHDA and CDR2 is SQIVND (reference sequence). There are 15 residues in the CDR3. The V gene lost 7 bases and the J gene lost 0 bases, with 13 bases spanning the gap. The CDR3 here is CASNGLGNSNQPQHF. In nucleotides, the CDR3 is TGTGCCAGTAACGGTTTGGGCAATAGCAATCAGCCCCAGCATTTT.

This clone appeared a single time. The rearrangement joins TRBV5-6 to TRBJ2-1; TRBD2 matches 12 bases. From germline, CDR1 is SGHDT and CDR2 YYEEEE. The CDR3 loop spans 18 amino acids. V was clipped by 0 bases and J by 2 bases; unmatched bases: 6. CDR3 bases: TGTGCCAGCAGCTTGGGACTAGCGGGGGCCTCCCCCTACAATGAGCAGTTCTTC. Residues: CASSLGLAGASPYNEQFF.

The chain has TRBV11-3 and TRBJ1-2; D call uncertain. With 5 bases removed from V and 7 bases from J, the gap between germline ends came to 8 bases. The CDR3 is 11 amino acids. CDR1 is SGHNT, CDR2 YENEEA, per germline. CDR3 nucleotide sequence: TGTGCCAGCAGCCAAACTGTTGGCTACACCTTC. Protein sequence: CASSQTVGYTF.

The rearrangement joins TRBV7-8 to TRBJ2-3; 11 nucleotides agree with TRBD2. This CDR3 has 16 amino acids. Germline assignment: CDR1 SGHVS and CDR2 FQNEAQ. The V gene end was trimmed by 2 bases and the J gene end by 5 bases; junction bases not matched to a gene: 6. CDR3 region: CASSLLSGGAEDTQYF. CDR3 in DNA: TGTGCCAGCAGCTTACTTAGCGGGGGGGCGGAAGATACGCAGTATTTT. The full variable domain, with the rest looked up from reference TRBV7-8 and TRBJ2-3, is GAGVSQSPRYKVAKRGQDVALRCDPISGHVSLFWYQQALGQGPEFLTYFQNEAQLDKSGLPSDRFFAERPEGSVSTLKIQRTQQEDSAVYLCASSLLSGGAEDTQYFGPGTRLTVL.

V is TRBV19 and J is TRBJ1-1; D perhaps matches TRBD1 (6 bases). The V end was cut by 7 bases, the J end by 0 bases, with 12 bases between. The germline V gene has CDR1 LNHDA and CDR2 SQIVND (reference sequence). This CDR3 is built from 14 residues. Here the CDR3 DNA reads TGTGCCAGTACCCCGGACAGATTGAACACTGAAGCTTTCTTT. As protein: CASTPDRLNTEAFF.

The chain carries TRBV7-2 and TRBJ2-3; perhaps TRBD2 as D (5 bases). CDR1 is SGHTA and CDR2 is FQGNSA in the germline V gene. CDR3 length: 18 residues. V was pared by 4 bases and J by 2 bases, with 22 bases between. CDR3 amino acids: CASSWARTGIGATDTQYF. Here the CDR3 DNA reads TGTGCCAGCAGCTGGGCCCGAACGGGAATCGGAGCCACAGATACGCAGTATTTT.

The rearrangement joins TRBV14 to TRBJ2-7, with 10 bases aligning to TRBD1. Per germline, CDR1 SGHDN and CDR2 FVKESK. With 1 base clipped from V and 5 bases from J, the junction kept 8 bases outside the gene matches. The length of the CDR3 is 16 residues. The CDR3 DNA sequence: TGTGCCAGCAGCCAAGTTCGGGACAGGGGTGGGAACGAGCAGTACTTC. Translated, it gives CASSQVRDRGGNEQYF.

The rearrangement joins TRBV25-1 to TRBJ2-7, with 9 bases aligning to TRBD1. Germline CDR1 is MGHDK and CDR2 is SYGVNS. This CDR3 has 14 amino acids. V was clipped by 4 bases and J by 2 bases; unmatched bases: 3. CDR3 bases: TGTGCCAGCAGTGTGGGGACAGGGCCCTACGAGCAGTACTTC. This encodes CASSVGTGPYEQYF.

This chain links TRBV5-6 with TRBJ2-7; tentatively, D is TRBD1 (6 bases). The CDR3 sequence is 14 residues long. Trimming took off 3 bases at V and 0 bases at J, with 10 bases between the two ends. Per germline, CDR1 SGHDT and CDR2 YYEEEE. The CDR3 region is CASSSKTGSYEQYF. DNA of the CDR3: TGTGCCAGCAGCTCCAAGACAGGCTCCTACGAGCAGTACTTC.

The rearrangement uses TRBV18 and TRBJ2-2; D may be TRBD2 (6 bases). The V end lost 2 bases, the J end lost 7 bases, and 20 bases lay between the germline ends. The CDR3 is 17 amino acids. The germline CDR1 and CDR2 sequences are KGHSH and LQKENI. As DNA, the CDR3 is TGTGCCAGCTCACCAAAGCGGAGCCTAGCGTTTATCGGGGAGCTGTTTTTT. Protein product: CASSPKRSLAFIGELFF.

CDR3 coding DNA: TGTGCCAGCACGGCAGGATACAACTATGGCTACACCTTC. Encoded protein: CASTAGYNYGYTF. The genes are TRBV5-5 and TRBJ1-2; D call uncertain. Germline CDR1 and CDR2: SGHKS and YYEKEE (reference sequence). The CDR3 contains 13 residues. V lost 6 bases and J lost 2, with 11 bases in between.

This sequence joins TRBV5-1 and TRBJ2-7; TRBD1 aligns across 7 bases. This CDR3 has 14 residues. Germline V gene data show CDR1 as SGHRS and CDR2 as YFSETQ. Germline trimming cut 3 bases from V and 0 bases from J; bases unmatched to any gene: 3. In nucleotides, the CDR3 is TGCGCCAGCAGCTCCGACAGGGACTCCTACGAGCAGTACTTC. Its translation: CASSSDRDSYEQYF.

V usage is TRBV27 and J usage is TRBJ1-5, with TRBD1 matching 8 bases. Germline V gives CDR1 MNHEY, CDR2 SMNVEV (reference sequence). The CDR3 has 18 amino acids. Trimming at V came to 0 bases and at J to 1 base, leaving 8 bases not matched to a gene. The CDR3 nucleotides read TGTGCCAGCAGTTTATCTCCAGGCAGGGGGCGAAGCAATCAGCCCCAGCATTTT. This sequence encodes CASSLSPGRGRSNQPQHF.

The chain carries TRBV28 and TRBJ1-5; TRBD1 matches 7 bases. Per germline, CDR1 MDHEN and CDR2 SYDVKM. Unmatched junction bases numbered 6, after V lost 2 bases and J lost 5 bases. This CDR3 has 15 amino acids. The CDR3 region has the DNA TGTGCCAGCAGTTTACTCGGACAGGTCCATCAGCCCCAGCATTTT. Its protein is CASSLLGQVHQPQHF.

The J gene is TRBJ2-2, the V gene TRBV28; no definite D call. The CDR3 sequence is 16 residues long. The germline gives CDR1 MDHEN, CDR2 SYDVKM. Trimming took off 2 bases at V and 2 bases at J, with 12 bases between the two ends. CDR3 DNA sequence: TGTGCCAGCAGTTTAGGTCCAGAAGTAAACACCGGGGAGCTGTTTTTT. Translation: CASSLGPEVNTGELFF.